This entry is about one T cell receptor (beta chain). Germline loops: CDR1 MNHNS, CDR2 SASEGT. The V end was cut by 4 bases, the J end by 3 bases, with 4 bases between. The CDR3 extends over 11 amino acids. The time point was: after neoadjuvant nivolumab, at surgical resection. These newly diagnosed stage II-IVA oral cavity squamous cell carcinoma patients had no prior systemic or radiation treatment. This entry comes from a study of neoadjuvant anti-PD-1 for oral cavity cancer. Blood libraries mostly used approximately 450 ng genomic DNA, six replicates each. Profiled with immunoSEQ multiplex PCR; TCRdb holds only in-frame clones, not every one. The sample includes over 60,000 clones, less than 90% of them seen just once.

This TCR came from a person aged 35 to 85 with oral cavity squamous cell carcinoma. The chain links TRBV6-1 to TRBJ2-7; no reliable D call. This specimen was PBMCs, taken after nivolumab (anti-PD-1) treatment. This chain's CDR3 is CASSVLYEQYF. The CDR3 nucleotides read TGTGCCAGCAGTGTTCTCTACGAGCAGTACTTC.